This T cell receptor (beta chain) was observed in a study of cytomegalovirus exposure and HLA in healthy donors. Whole-study context: The Caucasian-associated ancestry cluster contained around four fifths of the roughly 390 genotyped donors. Study-level findings and limits: Some public TCRs appeared in many individuals, while most sequences were rare. An observed cluster of highly shared sequence variants was recorded as a likely sequencing artifact.

PCR used 60 Vbeta primers and 13 Jbeta primers. Profiled with immunoSEQ multiplex PCR; TCRdb holds only in-frame clones, not every one. Of some 66,000 clones in the sample, 70% to 85% are singletons; the top ten hold about 8.3%. A note on this clone: The antigen remains unidentified.

Trimming at V came to 9 bases and at J to 8 bases, leaving 10 bases not matched to a gene. The CDR3 consists of 13 residues. Germline CDR1 MNHEY, CDR2 SMNVEV (reference sequence). Sequenced: PBMCs. This receptor was identified in a man aged 55-75 years in good health and CMV-seropositive. V is TRBV27 and J is TRBJ2-1; 7 bases map to TRBD2. Written as DNA, the CDR3 is TGTGCCAGTACCGGGACTAATAACGATGAGCAGTTCTTC. Translation: CASTGTNNDEQFF.